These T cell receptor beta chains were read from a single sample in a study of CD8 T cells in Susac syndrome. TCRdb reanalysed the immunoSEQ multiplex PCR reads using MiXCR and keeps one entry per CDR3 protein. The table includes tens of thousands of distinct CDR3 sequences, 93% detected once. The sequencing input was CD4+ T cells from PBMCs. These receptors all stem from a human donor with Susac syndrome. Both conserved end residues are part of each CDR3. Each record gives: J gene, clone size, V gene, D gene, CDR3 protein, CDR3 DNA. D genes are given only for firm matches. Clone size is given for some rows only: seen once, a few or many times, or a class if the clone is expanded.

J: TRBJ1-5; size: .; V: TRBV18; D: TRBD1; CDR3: CASSKDRGLDQPQHF; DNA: TGTGCCAGCTCAAAGGACAGGGGGTTGGATCAGCCCCAGCATTTT
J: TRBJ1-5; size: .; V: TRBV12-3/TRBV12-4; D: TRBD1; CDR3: CASSSMDREQPQHF; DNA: TGTGCCAGCAGTTCCATGGACAGGGAGCAGCCCCAGCATTTT
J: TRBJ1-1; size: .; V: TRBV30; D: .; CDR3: CAWSVDFLSGPNPQAVGGEAFF; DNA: TGTGCCTGGAGTGTGGATTTTCTCAGCGGGCCGAACCCTCAGGCGGTAGGGGGTGAAGCTTTCTTT
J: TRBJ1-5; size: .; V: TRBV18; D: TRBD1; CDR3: CASSLLDRDSNQPQHF; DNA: TGTGCCAGCTCACTACTGGACAGGGATAGCAATCAGCCCCAGCATTTT
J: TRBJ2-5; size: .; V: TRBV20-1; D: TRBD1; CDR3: CSAPGTGEWAQYF; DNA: TGCAGTGCTCCCGGGACAGGGGAATGGGCCCAGTACTTC
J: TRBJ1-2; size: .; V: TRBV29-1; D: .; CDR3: CSVEGSNTNYGYTF; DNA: TGCAGCGTTGAGGGAAGCAACACTAACTATGGCTACACCTTC
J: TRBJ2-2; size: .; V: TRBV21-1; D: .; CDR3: CACEEERGLDGELFF; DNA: TGTGCCTGCGAAGAGGAGCGGGGGTTGGACGGGGAGCTGTTTTTT
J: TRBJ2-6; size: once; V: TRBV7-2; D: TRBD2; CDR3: CASSLLAASGANVLTF; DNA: TGTGCCAGCAGCTTACTAGCGGCCTCTGGGGCCAACGTCCTGACTTTC
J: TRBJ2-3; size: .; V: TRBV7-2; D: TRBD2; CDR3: CASSRGGSTDTQYF; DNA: TGTGCCAGCAGCCGCGGGGGTAGCACAGATACGCAGTATTTT
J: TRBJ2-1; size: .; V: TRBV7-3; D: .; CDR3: CASSPRGEEQFF; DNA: TGTGCCAGCAGTCCCAGGGGTGAGGAGCAGTTCTTC
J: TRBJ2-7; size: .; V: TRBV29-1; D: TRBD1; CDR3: CSAGTDLYEQYF; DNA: TGCAGCGCTGGGACAGACCTCTACGAGCAGTACTTC
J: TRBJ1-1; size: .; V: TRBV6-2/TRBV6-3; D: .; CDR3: CASSYSEVNTEAFF; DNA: TGTGCCAGCAGTTACTCGGAGGTGAACACTGAAGCTTTCTTT
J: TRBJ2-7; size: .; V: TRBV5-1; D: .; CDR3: CASRFGDLGYEQYF; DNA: TGCGCCAGCAGATTTGGCGACCTCGGCTACGAGCAGTACTTC
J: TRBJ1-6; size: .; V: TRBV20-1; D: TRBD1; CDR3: CSALPTGSYNSPLHF; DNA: TGCAGTGCGCTCCCGACAGGGTCCTATAATTCACCCCTCCACTTT
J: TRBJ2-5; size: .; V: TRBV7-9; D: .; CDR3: CASTYRDMQETQYF; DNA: TGTGCCAGCACCTACAGGGATATGCAAGAGACCCAGTACTTC
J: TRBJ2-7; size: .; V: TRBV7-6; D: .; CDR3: CASSSSGWLSEQYF; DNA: TGTGCCAGCAGCTCCTCAGGGTGGTTGAGCGAGCAGTACTTC
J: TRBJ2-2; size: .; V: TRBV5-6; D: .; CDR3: CASSIAQGVITGELFF; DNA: TGTGCCAGCAGCATAGCGCAGGGAGTCATCACCGGGGAGCTGTTTTTT
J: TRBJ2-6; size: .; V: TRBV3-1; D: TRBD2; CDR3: CASSLTMGLAGGRSSGANVLTF; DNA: TGTGCCAGCAGCCTAACCATGGGACTAGCGGGGGGCCGGAGCTCTGGGGCCAACGTCCTGACTTTC
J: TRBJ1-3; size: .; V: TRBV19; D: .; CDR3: CASSAGYSGNTIYF; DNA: TGTGCCAGTAGTGCCGGATACTCTGGAAACACCATATATTTT
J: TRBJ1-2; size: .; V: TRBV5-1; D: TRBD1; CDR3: CASSLGGDRGFGYTF; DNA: TGCGCCAGCAGCTTGGGAGGGGACAGGGGATTCGGCTACACCTTC
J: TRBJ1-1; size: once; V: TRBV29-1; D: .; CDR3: CSVDGRVTEAFF; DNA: TGCAGCGTTGATGGGAGGGTTACTGAAGCTTTCTTT
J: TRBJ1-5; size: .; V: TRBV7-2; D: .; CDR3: CASSLNSWSNQPQHF; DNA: TGTGCCAGCAGCTTAAATTCTTGGAGCAATCAGCCCCAGCATTTT
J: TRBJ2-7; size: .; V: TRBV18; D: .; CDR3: CASSPGWIDEQYF; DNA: TGTGCCAGCTCGCCAGGGTGGATAGACGAGCAGTACTTC
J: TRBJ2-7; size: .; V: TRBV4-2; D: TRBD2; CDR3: CASSQESRGGYEQYF; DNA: TGTGCCAGCAGCCAAGAGTCCCGCGGGGGTTACGAGCAGTACTTC
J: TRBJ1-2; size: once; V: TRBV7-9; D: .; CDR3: CASSAGYGYTF; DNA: TGTGCCAGCAGCGCAGGGTATGGCTACACCTTC
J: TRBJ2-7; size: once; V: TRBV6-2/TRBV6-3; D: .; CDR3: CASIPGKGRQASYEQYF; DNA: TGTGCCAGCATCCCCGGGAAGGGAAGGCAGGCCTCCTACGAGCAGTACTTC
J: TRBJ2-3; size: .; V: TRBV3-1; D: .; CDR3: CASSNILTTDTQYF; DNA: TGTGCCAGCAGTAACATTCTGACTACAGATACGCAGTATTTT
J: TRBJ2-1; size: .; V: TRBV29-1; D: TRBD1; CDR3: CSASGQGAGEQFF; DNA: TGCAGCGCTTCGGGACAGGGGGCCGGTGAGCAGTTCTTC
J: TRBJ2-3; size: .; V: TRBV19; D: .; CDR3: CASSIEFYKTDTQYF; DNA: TGTGCCAGTAGTATAGAGTTTTATAAAACAGATACGCAGTATTTT
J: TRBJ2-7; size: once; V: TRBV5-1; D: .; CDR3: CASSLDASTPWSEQYF; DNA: TGCGCCAGCAGCTTGGATGCGTCCACCCCCTGGAGCGAGCAGTACTTC
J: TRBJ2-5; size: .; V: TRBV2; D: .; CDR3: CASRGLRETQYF; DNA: TGTGCCAGCAGGGGGTTAAGAGAGACCCAGTACTTC
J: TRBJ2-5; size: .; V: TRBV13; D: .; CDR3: CASSLGSIEETQYF; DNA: TGTGCCAGCAGCTTAGGATCGATAGAAGAGACCCAGTACTTC
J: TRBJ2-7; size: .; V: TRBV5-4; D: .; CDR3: CASSSWLGAADYEQYF; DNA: TGTGCCAGCAGCTCATGGTTAGGCGCTGCGGACTACGAGCAGTACTTC
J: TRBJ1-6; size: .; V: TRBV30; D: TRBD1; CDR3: CAWSVGQDNSPLHF; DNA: TGTGCCTGGAGTGTAGGACAGGATAATTCACCCCTCCACTTT
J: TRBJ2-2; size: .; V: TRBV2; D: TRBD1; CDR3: CASNQQGVGTGELFF; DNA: TGTGCCAGCAATCAGCAGGGGGTCGGCACCGGGGAGCTGTTTTTT
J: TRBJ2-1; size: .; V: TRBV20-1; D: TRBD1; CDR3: CSARPGTGVDSYNEQFF; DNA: TGCAGTGCTAGACCCGGTACAGGGGTCGACTCCTACAATGAGCAGTTCTTC
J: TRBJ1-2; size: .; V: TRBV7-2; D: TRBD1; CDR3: CASSPGQTIGYGYTF; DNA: TGTGCCAGCAGCCCGGGACAGACCATTGGCTATGGCTACACCTTC
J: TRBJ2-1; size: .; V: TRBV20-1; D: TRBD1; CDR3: CSARRADRGIMDEQFF; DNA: TGCAGTGCTAGACGCGCGGACAGGGGTATAATGGATGAGCAGTTCTTC